The 29 T cell receptor beta chains in this list originate from one sample, sequenced in a study of radiotherapy plus CTLA-4 blockade in lung cancer. Sequencing was performed with immunoSEQ multiplex PCR; in TCRdb, only in-frame clones are kept and a portion is missing. The top ten clones hold more than 13% of a sample with tens of thousands of clones, 72% of them seen once. Sequenced material: peripheral blood, taken from a patient treated with radiotherapy plus ipilimumab. The receptors stem from a human donor with non-small cell lung cancer that progressed on radiotherapy plus ipilimumab.

The V call is TRBV5-1, the J call TRBJ1-3, with D uncertain. This CDR3 contains 16 residues. V shed 0 bases and J shed 1 base, with 11 bases lying between them. Germline V gene lookup returns CDR1 SGHRS and CDR2 YFSETQ. CDR3 amino acids: CASSLDPHGSGNTIYF. DNA of the CDR3: TGCGCCAGCAGCTTGGATCCACACGGATCTGGAAACACCATATATTTT.

The chain employs TRBV6-6 and TRBJ2-1; D is uncertain. The CDR3 sequence is 13 residues long. Germline CDR1 and CDR2: MNHNY and SVGAGI (reference sequence). Deletions cut 2 bases from V and 6 bases from J, with 8 bases between. The CDR3 here is CASSYQDFNEQFF. The CDR3 DNA sequence: TGTGCCAGCAGTTACCAAGATTTCAATGAGCAGTTCTTC.

The chain has TRBV7-9 and TRBJ2-5; D remains ambiguous. Looked up from germline, CDR1 is SEHNR and CDR2 is FQNEAQ (reference sequence). The length of the CDR3 is 12 residues. V gave up 2 bases and J gave up 0 bases, with 1 base separating them. The CDR3 sequence: CASSLNQETQYF. The CDR3 bases are TGTGCCAGCAGCTTAAACCAAGAGACCCAGTACTTC.

This clone was detected a few times. The chain recombines TRBV9 with TRBJ2-1; unclear D gene. The CDR3 length is 16 residues. Germline V lookup: CDR1 SGDLS, CDR2 YYNGEE. V lost 0 bases to trimming and J lost 3 bases, with 13 bases between them. For the CDR3, the DNA is TGTGCCAGCAGCGTAGAAGAGTCCGGCTACTACAATGAGCAGTTCTTC. Its protein product is CASSVEESGYYNEQFF.

CDR3 sequence: CASSPRGAYYGYTF. The CDR3 bases are TGTGCCAGCTCACCACGGGGGGCATACTATGGCTACACCTTC. V is TRBV18 and J is TRBJ1-2; perhaps TRBD1 as D (6 bases). Trimming cost V 1 base and J 3 bases, with 9 bases left between them. The germline V gene encodes CDR1 KGHSH and CDR2 LQKENI. The CDR3 contains 14 residues.

The V call is TRBV18, the J call TRBJ2-5, with 9 nucleotides matching TRBD1. This CDR3 region has 14 residues. Germline V gene data show CDR1 as KGHSH and CDR2 as LQKENI. J was trimmed by 4 bases and V by 6 bases; bases with no gene match: 6. CDR3 nucleotides: TGTGCCAGCTCCCGACAGGGGGTTCGAGAGACCCAGTACTTC. This codes for CASSRQGVRETQYF.

This chain uses TRBV7-6 with TRBJ2-7, with 8 bases identical to TRBD1. The trim removed 1 base at V and 0 bases at J, leaving 2 bases unmatched. The CDR3 contains 15 residues. Germline assignment: CDR1 SGHVS and CDR2 FNYEAQ. As DNA, the CDR3 is TGTGCCAGCAGCTTAGACAGGGGGTTCTCCTACGAGCAGTACTTC. It specifies CASSLDRGFSYEQYF.

The J gene is TRBJ1-1, the V gene TRBV18, with D perhaps matching TRBD1 (5 bases). Germline CDR1 reads KGHSH; CDR2 reads LQKENI. The CDR3 contains 15 residues. Trimming shortened V by 0 bases and J by 4 bases, and 12 bases separated the two germline ends. The CDR3 loop reads CASSPPSSRGTEAFF. The CDR3, as DNA: TGTGCCAGCTCACCACCTAGCAGTAGGGGCACTGAAGCTTTCTTT.

The chain recombines TRBV7-9 with TRBJ2-5; perhaps D is TRBD1 or TRBD2 (5 bases each). The germline V gene has CDR1 SEHNR and CDR2 FQNEAQ (reference sequence). The V gene lost 3 bases and the J gene lost 4 bases, with 6 bases spanning the gap. The CDR3 has 12 amino acids. The CDR3, as DNA: TGTGCCAGCAGCTTGGGGACAGAGACCCAGTACTTC. It encodes CASSLGTETQYF. Full variable domain (missing parts from reference TRBV7-9 and TRBJ2-5): DTGVSQNPRHKITKRGQNVTFRCDPISEHNRLYWYRQTLGQGPEFLTYFQNEAQLEKSRLLSDRFSAERPKGSFSTLEIQRTEQGDSAMYLCASSLGTETQYFGPGTRLLVL.

This chain joins TRBV7-9 and TRBJ2-5; TRBD2 is a possible D gene (6 bases). This CDR3 comprises 13 residues. The V end lost 4 bases, the J end lost 4 bases, and 10 bases lay between the germline ends. Germline V lookup: CDR1 SEHNR, CDR2 FQNEAQ (reference sequence). The CDR3 region is CASSYWGGETQYF. DNA for the CDR3: TGTGCCAGCAGCTATTGGGGAGGAGAGACCCAGTACTTC. Full variable domain (outside the CDR3, taken from reference TRBV7-9 and TRBJ2-5): DTGVSQNPRHKITKRGQNVTFRCDPISEHNRLYWYRQTLGQGPEFLTYFQNEAQLEKSRLLSDRFSAERPKGSFSTLEIQRTEQGDSAMYLCASSYWGGETQYFGPGTRLLVL.

V usage is TRBV28 and J usage is TRBJ1-4; TRBD1 agrees at 8 bases. Germline V gene data show CDR1 as MDHEN and CDR2 as SYDVKM. With V trimmed by 7 bases and J by 7 bases, 11 bases remained unmatched. The CDR3 is 15 residues long. CDR3 protein: CASTDPGQGTEKLFF. The CDR3 coding sequence is TGTGCCAGCACCGACCCCGGACAGGGCACTGAAAAACTGTTTTTT.

The chain joins TRBV30 to TRBJ1-1; TRBD1 agrees at 10 bases. Losses at the gene ends were 4 bases for V and 2 bases for J; bases not matched to a gene: 16. CDR1 is GTSNPN and CDR2 is SVGIG in the germline V gene (reference sequence). The CDR3 loop spans 18 amino acids. In nucleotides, the CDR3 is TGTGCCTGGACCCTCCTCCCAAACGGGACAGGGGCTAACACTGAAGCTTTCTTT. Protein product: CAWTLLPNGTGANTEAFF.

J is TRBJ2-1 and V is TRBV11-2, with TRBD2 matching over 11 bases. This CDR3 spans 13 amino acids. Looked up from germline, CDR1 is SGHAT and CDR2 is FQNNGV. After removal of 5 bases from V and 13 bases from J, the junction contained 7 bases not matched to a gene. The CDR3 sequence: CASSTGTSGSQFF. In nucleotides, the CDR3 is TGTGCCAGCAGCACCGGGACTAGCGGATCCCAGTTCTTC.

This clone has a handful of counts. The chain joins TRBV28 to TRBJ2-7, with D perhaps matching TRBD1 (7 bases). Germline V CDR1 and CDR2: MDHEN, SYDVKM. V lost 3 bases and J 5 bases, leaving 17 bases between the germline ends. The CDR3 is made up of 15 amino acids. CDR3 sequence reads: CASSFSVQGGDEQYF. CDR3 DNA: TGTGCCAGCAGTTTCTCTGTTCAGGGGGGAGACGAGCAGTACTTC.

The chain couples TRBV27 to TRBJ2-7, with TRBD2 as a possible D gene (6 bases). Germline loops: CDR1 MNHEY, CDR2 SMNVEV (reference sequence). The CDR3 contains 15 residues. Trimming shortened V by 2 bases and J by 6 bases, and 17 bases separated the two germline ends. CDR3 DNA: TGTGCCAGCAGTTTAGGTGCGGGACCTTACGGCGAGCAGTACTTC. It specifies CASSLGAGPYGEQYF.

This clone occurred a few times. V and J are TRBV5-5 and TRBJ2-6; D might be TRBD2 (5 bases). CDR1 and CDR2 from the germline V gene are SGHKS and YYEKEE (reference sequence). V lost 0 bases, J lost 2 bases, and 15 bases lay in between. This CDR3 contains 18 residues. CDR3 protein: CASSLVPGEGTGANVLTF. CDR3 coding DNA: TGTGCCAGCAGCTTGGTACCCGGGGAAGGAACTGGGGCCAACGTCCTGACTTTC.

This chain links TRBV5-8 with TRBJ1-2; D is ambiguous. Germline CDR1 reads SGHTS; CDR2 reads YDEGEE. The CDR3 spans 16 residues. CDR3 loop: CSRLGNIGASNYGYTF. The CDR3 bases are TGTTCGAGGTTGGGTAATATCGGAGCCTCCAACTATGGCTACACCTTC.

The chain is built from TRBV18 and TRBJ1-6, with D uncertain. Germline V gene sequence: CDR1 KGHSH, CDR2 LQKENI. Between the trimmed V and J ends, which lost 3 bases and 9 bases, there was a span of 18 bases. The CDR3 loop spans 16 amino acids. For the CDR3, the DNA is TGTGCCAGCTCACCCTTGAGGCGGGCGGGCGGTTCACCCCTCCACTTT. This codes for CASSPLRRAGGSPLHF.

The CDR3, as DNA: TGTGCCAGCAGCTTAGGGGGGGCAGATACGCAGTATTTT. It translates to CASSLGGADTQYF. V and J are TRBV11-2 and TRBJ2-3; TRBD2 is a possible D gene (6 bases). CDR1 and CDR2 from the germline V gene are SGHAT and FQNNGV. Deletions cut 1 base from V and 4 bases from J, with 6 bases between. The CDR3 contains 13 residues.

The chain employs TRBV2 and TRBJ1-5; D perhaps matches TRBD1 (6 bases). Germline V gene data show CDR1 as SNHLY and CDR2 as FYNNEI. This CDR3 has 18 residues. Trimming removed 1 base at V and 6 bases at J, with 22 bases between. CDR3 residues: CASSEGSWTGGLGQPQHF. In nucleotides, the CDR3 is TGTGCCAGCAGTGAAGGATCCTGGACGGGGGGCTTAGGTCAGCCCCAGCATTTT.

This clone was seen only a few times. The chain links TRBV4-1 to TRBJ1-1; weak D call: TRBD1 (6 bases). Germline V gene lookup returns CDR1 MGHRA and CDR2 YSYEKL. Trimming took off 10 bases at V and 1 base at J, with 13 bases between the two ends. The CDR3 has 13 amino acids. The CDR3 DNA follows: TGCGCCATTGGGGGGGGCGCGAACACTGAAGCTTTCTTT. This gives the protein CAIGGGANTEAFF.

This clone was seen only a few times. The rearrangement links TRBV29-1 to TRBJ2-5, with 12 bases fitting TRBD2. This CDR3 has 16 residues. CDR1 and CDR2 from the germline V gene are SQVTM and ANQGSEA. With V trimmed by 4 bases and J by 4 bases, 10 bases remained unmatched. The CDR3 loop reads CSVGETSGSWGETQYF. The CDR3 region has the DNA TGCAGCGTTGGGGAGACTAGCGGGAGCTGGGGAGAGACCCAGTACTTC.

The chain employs TRBV6-1 and TRBJ2-7; D may be TRBD2 (6 bases). In germline, CDR1 is MNHNS, CDR2 SASEGT. The V end lost 2 bases, the J end lost 2 bases, and 13 bases lay between the germline ends. CDR3 length: 15 residues. The CDR3 nucleotides are TGTGCCAGCAGTGAACCGGGACTGAGTGCCTACGAGCAGTACTTC. Its protein is CASSEPGLSAYEQYF.

The chain employs TRBV6-5 and TRBJ2-7; weak D call: TRBD1 (5 bases). The length of the CDR3 is 14 residues. CDR1 is MNHEY and CDR2 is SVGAGI in the germline V gene. V lost 8 bases, J lost 4 bases, and 18 bases lay in between. This CDR3 reads CASGSAGSPYEQYF. The CDR3 coding sequence is TGTGCCAGCGGCTCTGCAGGGTCCCCGTACGAGCAGTACTTC.

This clone turned up a few times. This sequence joins TRBV14 and TRBJ1-1; D is unclear. The V end lost 4 bases, the J end lost 3 bases, and 9 bases lay between the germline ends. From germline, CDR1 is SGHDN and CDR2 FVKESK. The CDR3 is 13 residues long. The CDR3 region is CASSPLADTEAFF. CDR3 bases: TGTGCCAGCAGCCCCCTCGCGGACACTGAAGCTTTCTTT.

The CDR3 region has the DNA TGTGCCAGCAGCTCTGCGGGGCAGAGTGGTGGCTACACCTTC. This gives the protein CASSSAGQSGGYTF. The chain carries TRBV11-2 and TRBJ1-2, with a weak D call TRBD1 (5 bases). Trimming pared 4 bases from V and 7 bases from J, leaving 16 bases between. This CDR3 comprises 14 residues. Germline CDR1 reads SGHAT; CDR2 reads FQNNGV.

CDR3 residues: CASSQEAGVREKLFF. The CDR3 DNA is TGCGCCAGCAGCCAAGAAGCGGGGGTTCGGGAAAAACTGTTTTTT. V gene TRBV4-3 combines with J gene TRBJ1-4; D perhaps matches TRBD1 (5 bases). This CDR3 is 15 amino acids long. Germline CDR1 and CDR2: LGHNA and YSLEER. Between the trimmed V and J ends, which lost 0 bases and 8 bases, there was a span of 13 bases.

The V call is TRBV7-9, the J call TRBJ1-4, with D perhaps TRBD1 (6 bases). CDR3 length equals 13 residues. Germline-derived CDR1 and CDR2 are SEHNR and FQNEAQ (reference sequence). V was trimmed by 3 bases and J by 5 bases, leaving 7 bases between them. The CDR3 bases are TGTGCCAGCAGCTTGGACAGCAATGAAAAACTGTTTTTT. Translation: CASSLDSNEKLFF.

The chain employs TRBV9 and TRBJ2-3; D is ambiguous. Trimming left V 0 bases short and J 1 base short, with 9 bases between. The CDR3 runs to 15 residues. Germline V gene lookup returns CDR1 SGDLS and CDR2 YYNGEE. The CDR3: CASSVGQRGTDTQYF. The DNA for the CDR3 is TGTGCCAGCAGCGTAGGCCAGCGCGGCACAGATACGCAGTATTTT.